The T cell receptor beta chain under discussion was sequenced for a study of T-cell reconstitution after alpha-beta-depleted transplantation in children. The CDR3 spans 15 residues. The ends were cut back, 1 base at V and 2 bases at J, with 9 bases in the middle. Germline CDR1 reads SGHTA; CDR2 reads FQGNSA. The TCRbeta library incorporated unique molecular identifiers. TCRdb reprocessed the PCR reads via MiXCR and lists one record per CDR3 protein. Here the sample spans roughly 500,000 distinct CDR3 sequences, around a third being singletons. The V gene is TRBV7-2, the J gene TRBJ1-5; TRBD1 is a possible D gene (6 bases). The sequence derives from a human donor who donated a stem cell graft to a child with aplastic anemia. This specimen consisted of PBMCs from the stem cell graft donor, obtained from the stem cell graft. CDR3 sequence: CASSLDRDRNQPQHF. The CDR3 DNA reads as TGTGCCAGCAGCTTAGACAGGGACCGCAATCAGCCCCAGCATTTT.